These 5 T cell receptor beta chains were all obtained from the same sample, sequenced in a study of blood T cell repertoires in COVID-19. The repertoire was sequenced with immunoSEQ multiplex PCR; TCRdb's copy has only in-frame clones and lacks some. The sample includes around 100,000 clones, around 90% seen only once; the top ten take roughly 4.6%. The sequencing input was peripheral blood. The source is a human donor in a cohort sampled during active COVID-19.

The rearrangement joins TRBV27 to TRBJ1-6, with TRBD1 matching over 7 bases. The trim removed 0 bases at V and 9 bases at J, leaving 2 bases unmatched. The CDR3 covers 14 residues. Germline V gives CDR1 MNHEY, CDR2 SMNVEV (reference sequence). The CDR3 sequence: CASSLSQGLSPLHF. The DNA of the CDR3 is TGTGCCAGCAGTTTATCACAGGGGCTTTCACCCCTCCACTTT.

The chain employs TRBV7-6 and TRBJ2-7; TRBD2 matches at 11 bases. The CDR3 loop spans 15 amino acids. Trimming cost V 4 bases and J 4 bases; bases outside gene matches: 6. The germline gives CDR1 SGHVS, CDR2 FNYEAQ. CDR3 sequence reads: CASSSTSGREYEQYF. CDR3 bases: TGTGCCAGCAGCTCTACTAGCGGGAGAGAGTACGAGCAGTACTTC.

The chain links TRBV28 to TRBJ1-3; D unresolved. The CDR3 has 13 amino acids. The V end was cut by 3 bases, the J end by 8 bases, with 11 bases between. The germline gives CDR1 MDHEN, CDR2 SYDVKM. For the CDR3, the DNA is TGTGCCAGCAGTTTGTCGGGGTCGGACACCATATATTTT. Translating it yields CASSLSGSDTIYF. Together with reference TRBV28 and TRBJ1-3, the CDR3 gives the full variable domain: DVKVTQSSRYLVKRTGEKVFLECVQDMDHENMFWYRQDPGLGLRLIYFSYDVKMKEKGDIPEGYSVSREKKERFSLILESASTNQTSMYLCASSLSGSDTIYFGEGSWLTVV.

This clone was detected once. The same CDR3 is also encoded by other DNA sequences in this sample. The chain employs TRBV9 and TRBJ2-7; 11 bases agree with TRBD2. The V gene end was trimmed by 0 bases and the J gene end by 4 bases; junction bases not matched to a gene: 0. The germline CDR1 and CDR2 sequences are SGDLS and YYNGEE. The CDR3 loop spans 14 amino acids. The CDR3 region is CASSVGLAGYEQYF. The DNA of the CDR3 is TGTGCCAGCAGCGTAGGACTAGCGGGATACGAGCAGTACTTC.

Points on this clone: The germline gene is not matched at one end of the junction; a read error may be the cause. Other DNA sequences in this specimen translate into the identical CDR3. This chain uses TRBV14 with TRBJ2-3; no clear D gene. Germline V gene sequence: CDR1 SGHDN, CDR2 FVKESK. This CDR3 region has 15 residues. This CDR3 reads CASSQQLASTDTQYF. The DNA for the CDR3 is TGTGCTAGCAGCCAACAGTTAGCTAGCACAGATACGCAGTATTTT.